One and the same sample provided the 21 T cell receptor beta chains below, sequenced in a study of response to subunit inactivated influenza vaccine. TCRdb ran MiXCR on the RT-PCR reads and lists one entry per CDR3 protein. The profile shows over 750,000 distinct CDR3 sequences, 21% of them singletons. Sequencing used PBMCs from blood, obtained roughly 5 days after vaccination. The receptors were sampled from a man between 50 and 59 years old who received an inactivated influenza vaccine.

The rearrangement links TRBV3-1 to TRBJ2-1; D might be TRBD2 (5 bases). The CDR3 consists of 15 residues. V lost 0 bases and J lost 3, with 9 bases in between. Germline values: CDR1 LGHDT, CDR2 YNNKEL (reference sequence). CDR3 DNA: TGTGCCAGCAGCCAAGATCTTGCGGGCTACAATGAGCAGTTCTTC. Translation: CASSQDLAGYNEQFF.

This sequence joins TRBV7-9 and TRBJ2-7; the match to TRBD1 covers 8 bases. CDR1 and CDR2 from the germline V gene are SEHNR and FQNEAQ (reference sequence). The CDR3 covers 16 residues. The J segment lost 4 bases and the V segment lost 0 bases, leaving 8 bases of the junction unmatched. The CDR3 bases are TGTGCCAGCAGCTTAGCTCCGGACAGGGTAGGGTACGAGCAGTACTTC. It specifies CASSLAPDRVGYEQYF. Complete variable domain (other parts from reference TRBV7-9 and TRBJ2-7): DTGVSQNPRHKITKRGQNVTFRCDPISEHNRLYWYRQTLGQGPEFLTYFQNEAQLEKSRLLSDRFSAERPKGSFSTLEIQRTEQGDSAMYLCASSLAPDRVGYEQYFGPGTRLTVT.

The chain uses TRBV5-1 and TRBJ2-5; possible D gene TRBD2, 6 bases. This CDR3 has 14 amino acids. Germline-derived CDR1 and CDR2 are SGHRS and YFSETQ. V lost 7 bases, J lost 2 bases, and 15 bases lay in between. CDR3 residues: CASGGLRGQETQYF. The CDR3 nucleotides are TGCGCCAGCGGAGGGCTTCGGGGGCAAGAGACCCAGTACTTC.

This sequence joins TRBV14 and TRBJ1-1; no firm D call. CDR1 and CDR2 from the germline V gene are SGHDN and FVKESK. CDR3 length: 14 residues. Trimming cost V 2 bases and J 1 base, with 8 bases left between them. Here the CDR3 DNA reads TGTGCCAGCAGCCAACCAGGCTCGAACACTGAAGCTTTCTTT. Translated, it gives CASSQPGSNTEAFF.

The chain employs TRBV5-1 and TRBJ2-2; TRBD1 agrees at 7 bases. The CDR3 runs 13 residues. V lost 7 bases and J lost 4; bases outside the gene matches: 4. Germline V gene lookup returns CDR1 SGHRS and CDR2 YFSETQ. The CDR3 sequence: CASQTGTTGELFF. The DNA for the CDR3 is TGCGCCAGCCAGACAGGGACCACCGGGGAGCTGTTTTTT.

This clonotype was recorded a few times. The J gene is TRBJ2-3, the V gene TRBV7-2, with no clear D. Per the germline V gene, CDR1 is SGHTA and CDR2 is FQGNSA. With 3 bases removed from V and 5 bases from J, the gap between germline ends came to 6 bases. The CDR3 contains 12 residues. The DNA for the CDR3 is TGTGCCAGCAGCTTTACCAGAGATACGCAGTATTTT. The encoded protein is CASSFTRDTQYF.

This clonotype came up a few times. The chain uses TRBV6-2 or TRBV6-3 and TRBJ2-7; 13 bases match TRBD2. This CDR3 spans 15 amino acids. From germline, CDR1 is MNHEY and CDR2 SVGEGT. V lost 5 bases and J lost 8; bases outside the gene matches: 9. The CDR3, as DNA: TGTGCCAGCAGTCAAGCACTAGCGGGAGGGCCGAAGCAGTACTTC. It is translated as CASSQALAGGPKQYF.

This clonotype has a handful of counts. The rearrangement uses TRBV20-1 and TRBJ2-3; D is unresolved. The CDR3 spans 16 residues. The germline V gene has CDR1 DFQATT and CDR2 SNEGSKA (reference sequence). Between the trimmed V and J ends, which lost 4 bases and 5 bases, there was a span of 22 bases. The CDR3 region is CSANRRWVVGKDTQYF. For the CDR3, the DNA is TGCAGTGCTAACCGTCGTTGGGTGGTCGGCAAAGATACGCAGTATTTT.

V and J are TRBV2 and TRBJ2-7, with D possibly being TRBD1 (5 bases). The CDR3 is 15 amino acids. V lost 1 base, J lost 5 bases, and 15 bases lay in between. CDR1 SNHLY and CDR2 FYNNEI come from the germline V gene. CDR3: CASSEDPGLSHEQYF. DNA of the CDR3: TGTGCCAGCAGTGAAGACCCAGGGTTGTCCCACGAGCAGTACTTC.

V and J are TRBV11-2 and TRBJ2-7, with 7 bases fitting TRBD1. CDR3 length equals 14 residues. From germline, CDR1 is SGHAT and CDR2 FQNNGV. Trimming cost V 5 bases and J 6 bases; bases outside gene matches: 10. The DNA for the CDR3 is TGTGCCAGCAGCATCGGACAGGCCTCGGGCGAGCAGTACTTC. It translates to CASSIGQASGEQYF. The complete variable domain, with remaining parts taken from reference TRBV11-2 and TRBJ2-7, reads EAGVAQSPRYKIIEKRQSVAFWCNPISGHATLYWYQQILGQGPKLLIQFQNNGVVDDSQLPKDRFSAERLKGVDSTLKIQPAKLEDSAVYLCASSIGQASGEQYFGPGTRLTVT.

This chain joins TRBV9 and TRBJ2-7; D remains unclear. This CDR3 is 13 amino acids long. Germline assignment: CDR1 SGDLS and CDR2 YYNGEE. Trimming cost V 0 bases and J 6 bases, with 10 bases left between them. DNA for the CDR3: TGTGCCAGCAGCGTAGACATAGCCCTCGAGCAGTACTTC. Protein product: CASSVDIALEQYF.

This clonotype was seen only once. CDR3 coding DNA: TGTGCCAGTAGTATAGTGAATCCCCTTAATCAGCCCCAGCATTTT. Its protein product is CASSIVNPLNQPQHF. V is TRBV19 and J is TRBJ1-5; no reliable D call. The CDR3 has 15 amino acids. Germline V gene data show CDR1 as LNHDA and CDR2 as SQIVND (reference sequence). Deletions cut 1 base from V and 4 bases from J, with 11 bases between.

The chain employs TRBV12-3 or TRBV12-4 and TRBJ2-7, with TRBD2 matching over 13 bases. Trimming took 5 bases from V and 2 from J; bases not matched to a gene: 9. The CDR3 covers 17 residues. CDR3 protein: CASSPPGTSGKPYEQYF. CDR3 DNA: TGTGCCAGCAGTCCCCCCGGGACTAGCGGGAAACCCTACGAGCAGTACTTC.

This clonotype was seen only a few times. V and J are TRBV6-5 and TRBJ2-3, with 8 positions matching TRBD2. V was clipped by 4 bases and J by 4 bases; unmatched bases: 7. This CDR3 region has 15 residues. From germline, CDR1 is MNHEY and CDR2 SVGAGI. The chain's CDR3 is CASSLGRGAADTQYF. Here the CDR3 DNA reads TGTGCCAGCAGTTTAGGGCGGGGGGCGGCAGATACGCAGTATTTT.

This rearrangement joins TRBV6-2 or TRBV6-3 to TRBJ2-7; 7 bases are a match to TRBD2. Germline-derived CDR1 and CDR2 are MNHEY and SVGEGT. After removal of 7 bases from V and 5 bases from J, the junction contained 8 bases not matched to a gene. CDR3 length equals 13 residues. CDR3 sequence reads: CASTTGGTHEQYF. CDR3 in DNA: TGTGCCAGCACCACGGGGGGTACCCACGAGCAGTACTTC.

This clonotype has only a few counts. The chain employs TRBV6-5 and TRBJ2-5; weak D call: TRBD2 (5 bases). Trimming left V 10 bases short and J 5 bases short, with 14 bases between. The CDR3 runs to 12 residues. Germline loops: CDR1 MNHEY, CDR2 SVGAGI. CDR3 sequence: CAISWTGETQYF. The DNA for the CDR3 is TGTGCCATTTCCTGGACGGGGGAGACCCAGTACTTC.

The chain combines TRBV7-2 with TRBJ2-3, with D perhaps TRBD1 or TRBD2 (5 bases each). The germline gives CDR1 SGHTA, CDR2 FQGNSA. V lost 4 bases and J lost 1, with 12 bases in between. The CDR3 sequence is 15 residues long. CDR3 sequence reads: CASSYTGPGTDTQYF. The CDR3 nucleotides are TGTGCCAGCAGCTACACGGGGCCAGGCACAGATACGCAGTATTTT.

The chain recombines TRBV4-2 with TRBJ2-1; TRBD1 matches 10 bases. Germline V gene sequence: CDR1 LGHNA, CDR2 YNFKEQ. V was pared by 4 bases and J by 4 bases, with 10 bases of the junction left unmatched. The CDR3 is 17 amino acids. For the CDR3, the DNA is TGTGCCAGCAGCCCTTATCTAGGACAGGGGGAGTACAATGAGCAGTTCTTC. Encoded protein: CASSPYLGQGEYNEQFF.

The gene calls are TRBV15 and TRBJ1-4; D gene unclear. V dropped 4 bases and J dropped 4 bases, with 13 bases sitting between them. This CDR3 is built from 15 residues. The germline gives CDR1 LNHNV, CDR2 YYDKDF (reference sequence). CDR3 in amino acids: CATSTESGVNEKLFF. The CDR3 coding sequence is TGTGCCACCAGCACCGAAAGCGGGGTTAATGAAAAACTGTTTTTT.

The chain recombines TRBV20-1 with TRBJ2-5; 11 bases are shared with TRBD1. The CDR3 sequence is 15 residues long. Germline CDR1 reads DFQATT; CDR2 reads SNEGSKA (reference sequence). Trimming at V came to 5 bases and at J to 5 bases, leaving 10 bases not matched to a gene. The DNA for the CDR3 is TGCAGTGCTGGCCCCCCGGGACAGGGGGTCGAGACCCAGTACTTC. Its protein is CSAGPPGQGVETQYF.

The chain recombines TRBV12-3 or TRBV12-4 with TRBJ1-4, with D tentatively TRBD1 (6 bases). The CDR3 consists of 14 residues. The V and J ends lost 4 bases and 8 bases respectively, with 14 bases between them. The CDR3 region has the DNA TGTGCCAGCAGTTGGACAGAGGGTGGGGAAAAACTGTTTTTT. Translating gives CASSWTEGGEKLFF.